Sequencing of this TCR beta chain was carried out in a study of lymphopenia after photon versus proton radiotherapy. This CDR3 contains 15 residues. The germline CDR1 and CDR2 sequences are LNHDA and SQIVND (reference sequence). Trimming removed 4 bases from V and 4 bases from J; junction bases left unmatched: 8. Using immunoSEQ multiplex PCR, the repertoire was profiled, and TCRdb retains in-frame clones only, with some absent. The sample holds roughly 17,000 clones; approximately 82% are singletons and the top ten take approximately 22%. The source of this sequence is a man in his 70s with pancreatic cancer. The sample here was peripheral blood, taken from a patient treated with proton-based radiotherapy. The gene calls are TRBV19 and TRBJ1-1; 8 positions agree with TRBD1. CDR3: CASSNGQGWGTEAFF. CDR3 coding DNA: TGTGCCAGTAGTAACGGACAGGGTTGGGGCACTGAAGCTTTCTTT. Combining the CDR3 with reference TRBV19 and TRBJ1-1 gives the whole variable domain DGGITQSPKYLFRKEGQNVTLSCEQNLNHDAMYWYRQDPGQGLRLIYYSQIVNDFQKGDIAEGYSVSREKKESFPLTVTSAQKNPTAFYLCASSNGQGWGTEAFFGQGTRLTVV.